This section outlines one T cell receptor (beta chain) sequence together with its context. Its antigen remains unidentified. This sample is drawn from a study of Ad26.COV2.S vaccination and SARS-CoV-2 variants. Trimming removed 0 bases from V and 4 bases from J, with 4 bases in between. Germline CDR1 is LGHDT and CDR2 is YNNKEL (reference sequence). The length of the CDR3 is 14 residues. Study-wide results and caveats: An underestimation of total T cell responses may have resulted from the TCR breadth and depth analyses.

The treatment denotes: some 20 received Ad26.COV2.S at low or high dose, single or two shots; several received placebo; per-sample allocation not given. Day 63 following the first vaccine or placebo injection was when the samples were taken. Boston provided a donor who was an adult aged 18-55 years. Expression of Wuhan-strain SARS-CoV-2 spike came from the Ad26 vector that formed the vaccine. Sequencing used immunoSEQ multiplex PCR; TCRdb keeps in-frame clones, though not all of them. Of 240,000 or so clones listed, 70% to 90% were seen once; the top ten hold roughly 10%. Here the sequenced sample was peripheral blood, taken in a trial of Ad26.COV2.S vaccine versus placebo. The chain couples TRBV3-1 (or the pseudogene TRBV3-2) to TRBJ2-6; D is undetermined. The TCR sequence derives from a person between 18 and 60 years old who received the Ad26.COV2.S COVID-19 vaccine or a placebo. CDR3 amino acids: CASSQETGANVLTF. The CDR3 bases are TGTGCCAGCAGCCAAGAAACCGGGGCCAACGTCCTGACTTTC.